This TCR beta chain was recovered during a study of CD4 T cells in relation to SARS-CoV-2 and coronaviruses. Study at large: Negative control cultures got HIV-1 Nef peptides or no peptide. Crossreactive spike epitopes shared across donors were mapped to their HLA restriction.

Using immunoSEQ multiplex PCR, the repertoire was profiled, and TCRdb retains in-frame clones only, with some absent. This sample has roughly 25,000 clones; about three quarters occur once, and the top ten carry 15% to 20%. Findings and caveats of the study: No crossreactivity against non-spike viral proteins was tested here.

Before the COVID-19 pandemic, during about 2011-2019, CD4+ T cells were taken from unexposed donors. CD4+ T cells were isolated from the cells after around 11 days of culture. Points on this clone: The antigen is not known.

The CDR3 sequence is 16 residues long. Germline V gene data show CDR1 as SGHDT and CDR2 as YYEEEE. Trimming took 5 bases from V and 5 from J; bases not matched to a gene: 15. Sequencing was performed on CD4+ T cells from PBMCs, cultured in vitro. The receptor's source is a human donor in good health. J is TRBJ1-1 and V is TRBV5-6; TRBD1 matches 7 bases. The CDR3 coding sequence is TGTGCCAGCAGGGAAAGGGCTACAGGGGCGAGGACTGAAGCTTTCTTT. Its translation is CASRERATGARTEAFF.